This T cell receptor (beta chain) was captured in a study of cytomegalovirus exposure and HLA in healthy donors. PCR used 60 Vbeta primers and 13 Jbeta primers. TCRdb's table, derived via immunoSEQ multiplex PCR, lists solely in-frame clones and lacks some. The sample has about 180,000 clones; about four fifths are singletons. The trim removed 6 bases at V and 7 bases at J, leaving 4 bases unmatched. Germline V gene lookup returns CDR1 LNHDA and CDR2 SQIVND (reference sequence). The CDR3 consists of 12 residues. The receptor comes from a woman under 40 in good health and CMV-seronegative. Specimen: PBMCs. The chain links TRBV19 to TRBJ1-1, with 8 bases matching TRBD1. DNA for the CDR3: TGTGCCAGTAGGTTAGGACAGGGTGAAGCTTTCTTT. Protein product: CASRLGQGEAFF.